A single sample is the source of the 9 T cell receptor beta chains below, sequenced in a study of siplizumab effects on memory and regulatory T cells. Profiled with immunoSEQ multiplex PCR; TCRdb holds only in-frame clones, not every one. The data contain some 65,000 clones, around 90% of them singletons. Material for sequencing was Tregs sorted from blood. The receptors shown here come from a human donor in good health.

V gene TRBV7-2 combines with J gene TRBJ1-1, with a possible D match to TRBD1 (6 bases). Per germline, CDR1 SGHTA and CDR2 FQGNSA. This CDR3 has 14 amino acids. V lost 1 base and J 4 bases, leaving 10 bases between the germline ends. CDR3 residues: CASSLGIGGTEAFF. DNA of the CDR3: TGTGCCAGCAGCTTAGGTATAGGGGGCACTGAAGCTTTCTTT.

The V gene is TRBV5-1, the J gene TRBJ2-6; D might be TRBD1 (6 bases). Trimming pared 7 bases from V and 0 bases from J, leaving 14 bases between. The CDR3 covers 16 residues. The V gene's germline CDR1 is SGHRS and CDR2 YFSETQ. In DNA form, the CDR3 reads TGCGCCAGCGAGAGGACAGCTTCCTCTGGGGCCAACGTCCTGACTTTC. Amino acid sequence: CASERTASSGANVLTF.

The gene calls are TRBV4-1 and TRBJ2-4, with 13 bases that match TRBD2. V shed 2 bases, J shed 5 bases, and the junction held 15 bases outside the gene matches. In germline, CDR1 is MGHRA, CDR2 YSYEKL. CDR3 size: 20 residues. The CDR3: CASSQWRRLAGGKDENIQYF. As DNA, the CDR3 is TGCGCCAGCAGCCAATGGAGAAGACTAGCGGGAGGCAAGGATGAAAACATTCAGTACTTC.

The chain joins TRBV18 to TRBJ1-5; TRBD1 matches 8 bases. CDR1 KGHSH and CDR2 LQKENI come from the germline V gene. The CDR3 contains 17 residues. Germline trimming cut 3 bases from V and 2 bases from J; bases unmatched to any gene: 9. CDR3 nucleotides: TGTGCCAGCTCACCGCTGCCGGGACAGGCTCGCAATCAGCCCCAGCATTTT. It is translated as CASSPLPGQARNQPQHF. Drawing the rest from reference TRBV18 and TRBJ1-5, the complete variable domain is NAGVMQNPRHLVRRRGQEARLRCSPMKGHSHVYWYRQLPEEGLKFMVYLQKENIIDESGMPKERFSAEFPKEGPSILRIQQVVRGDSAAYFCASSPLPGQARNQPQHFGDGTRLSIL.

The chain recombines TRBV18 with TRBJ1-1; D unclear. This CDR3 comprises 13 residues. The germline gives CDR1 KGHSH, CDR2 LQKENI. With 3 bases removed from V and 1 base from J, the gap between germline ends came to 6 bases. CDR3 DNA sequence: TGTGCCAGCTCACCGTCAGCGAACACTGAAGCTTTCTTT. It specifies CASSPSANTEAFF.

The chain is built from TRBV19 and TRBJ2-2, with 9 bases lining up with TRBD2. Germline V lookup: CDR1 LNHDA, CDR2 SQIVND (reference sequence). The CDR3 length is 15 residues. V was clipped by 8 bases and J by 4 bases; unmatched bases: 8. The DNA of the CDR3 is TGTGCCAGTGAGCGAGCGGGAGGATCCACCGGGGAGCTGTTTTTT. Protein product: CASERAGGSTGELFF.

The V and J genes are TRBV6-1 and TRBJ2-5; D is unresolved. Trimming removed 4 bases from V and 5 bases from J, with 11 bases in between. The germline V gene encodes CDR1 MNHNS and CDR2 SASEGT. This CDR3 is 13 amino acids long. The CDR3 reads CASSASRWETQYF. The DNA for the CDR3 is TGTGCCAGCAGTGCAAGCAGATGGGAGACCCAGTACTTC.

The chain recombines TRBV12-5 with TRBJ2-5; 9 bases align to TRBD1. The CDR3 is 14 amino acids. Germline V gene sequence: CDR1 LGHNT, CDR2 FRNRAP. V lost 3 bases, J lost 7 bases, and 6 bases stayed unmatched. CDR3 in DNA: TGTGCTAGTGGTTTACAGGGGGCTAGGGGGACCCAGTACTTC. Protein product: CASGLQGARGTQYF.

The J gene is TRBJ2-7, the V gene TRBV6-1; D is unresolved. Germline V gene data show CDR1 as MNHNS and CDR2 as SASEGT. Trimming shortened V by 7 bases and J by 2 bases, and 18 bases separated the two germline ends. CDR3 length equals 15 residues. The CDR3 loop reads CASTGKNVGPYEQYF. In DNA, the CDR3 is TGTGCCAGCACCGGAAAAAATGTGGGTCCCTACGAGCAGTACTTC.